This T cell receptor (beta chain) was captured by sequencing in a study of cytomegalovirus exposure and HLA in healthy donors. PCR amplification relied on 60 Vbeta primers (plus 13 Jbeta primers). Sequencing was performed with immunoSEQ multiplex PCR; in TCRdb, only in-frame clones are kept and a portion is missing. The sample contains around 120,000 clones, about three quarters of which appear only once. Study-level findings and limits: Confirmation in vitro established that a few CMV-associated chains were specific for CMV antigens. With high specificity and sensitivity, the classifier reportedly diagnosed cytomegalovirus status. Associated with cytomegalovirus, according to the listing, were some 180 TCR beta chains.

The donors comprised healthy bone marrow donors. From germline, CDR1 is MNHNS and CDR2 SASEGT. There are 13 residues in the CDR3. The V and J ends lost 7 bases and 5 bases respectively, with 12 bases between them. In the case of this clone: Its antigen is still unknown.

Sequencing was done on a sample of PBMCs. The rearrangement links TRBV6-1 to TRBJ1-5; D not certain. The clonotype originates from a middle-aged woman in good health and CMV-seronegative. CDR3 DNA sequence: TGTGCCAGCAATCGGGTTTCGGATCAGCCCCAGCATTTT. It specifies CASNRVSDQPQHF.